Here is one TCR beta chain with its context. The data were taken from a study of blood T cell repertoires in COVID-19. For the study at large: Specimens from acute and convalescent COVID-19 originated in the United States, Italy and Spain.

Participants, roughly 18 to 89 years old, spanned about two dozen US areas. Allocation to cohorts depended on clinical history reported by the participants. Original analysis: Nucleated cell number was recorded as an estimate derived from reference gene primer amplification. Assay used: immunoSEQ multiplex PCR; TCRdb lists only in-frame clones, some missing. Clone size and V and J calls were adopted from that table, with D and trimming inferred from the DNA. Of just over 300,000 clones in the sample, 75% to 90% were seen once. V was cut by 2 bases and J by 6 bases, with 9 bases left in between. The CDR3 consists of 13 residues.

This sequence was found in a young man who had recovered from COVID-19. What was sequenced was PBMCs or T cells enriched from blood (not recorded which). V is TRBV12-3 or TRBV12-4 and J is TRBJ2-3; D possibly corresponds to TRBD1 (5 bases). The CDR3 is CASSLLGADTQYF. The CDR3 nucleotides are TGTGCCAGCAGTTTATTAGGGGCTGATACGCAGTATTTT.